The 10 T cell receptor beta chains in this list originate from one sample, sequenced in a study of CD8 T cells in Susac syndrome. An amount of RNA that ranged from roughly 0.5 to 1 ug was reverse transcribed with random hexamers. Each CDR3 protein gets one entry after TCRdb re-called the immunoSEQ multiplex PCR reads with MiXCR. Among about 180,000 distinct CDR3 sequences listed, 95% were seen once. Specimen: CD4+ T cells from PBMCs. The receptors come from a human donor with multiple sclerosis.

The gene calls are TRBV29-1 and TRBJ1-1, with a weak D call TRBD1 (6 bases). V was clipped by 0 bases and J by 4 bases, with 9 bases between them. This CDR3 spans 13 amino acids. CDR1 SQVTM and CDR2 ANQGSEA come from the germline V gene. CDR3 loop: CSVEEQGRTEAFF. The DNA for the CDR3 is TGCAGCGTTGAAGAACAGGGCCGCACTGAAGCTTTCTTT. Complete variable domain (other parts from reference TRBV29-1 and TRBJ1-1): SAVISQKPSRDICQRGTSLTIQCQVDSQVTMMFWYRQQPGQSLTLIATANQGSEATYESGFVIDKFPISRPNLTFSTLTVSNMSPEDSSIYLCSVEEQGRTEAFFGQGTRLTVV.

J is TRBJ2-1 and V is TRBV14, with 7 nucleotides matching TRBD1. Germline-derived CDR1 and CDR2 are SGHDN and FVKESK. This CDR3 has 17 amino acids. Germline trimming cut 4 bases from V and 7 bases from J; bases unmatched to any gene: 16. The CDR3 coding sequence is TGTGCCAGCAGCCGCCGCCTGTTCCGGGACAGTCAAAATGAGCAGTTCTTC. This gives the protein CASSRRLFRDSQNEQFF.

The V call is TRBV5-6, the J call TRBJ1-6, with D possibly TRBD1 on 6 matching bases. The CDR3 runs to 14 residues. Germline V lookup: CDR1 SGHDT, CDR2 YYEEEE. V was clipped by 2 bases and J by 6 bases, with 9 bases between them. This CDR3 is CASSLTGPNSPLHF. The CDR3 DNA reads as TGTGCCAGCAGCTTAACAGGGCCTAATTCACCCCTCCACTTT.

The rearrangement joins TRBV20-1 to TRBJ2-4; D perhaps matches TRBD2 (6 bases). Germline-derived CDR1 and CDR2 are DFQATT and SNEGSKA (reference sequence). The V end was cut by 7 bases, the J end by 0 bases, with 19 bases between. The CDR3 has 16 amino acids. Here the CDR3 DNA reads TGCAGTGATAGGGGTCAGGGACTCCTAGCCAAAAACATTCAGTACTTC. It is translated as CSDRGQGLLAKNIQYF.

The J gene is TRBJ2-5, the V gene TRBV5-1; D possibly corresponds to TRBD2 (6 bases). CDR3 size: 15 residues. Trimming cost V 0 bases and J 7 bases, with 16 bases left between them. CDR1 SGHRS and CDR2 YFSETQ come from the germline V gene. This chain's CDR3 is CASSLATDGGGTQYF. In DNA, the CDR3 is TGCGCCAGCAGCTTGGCAACGGACGGGGGAGGGACCCAGTACTTC.

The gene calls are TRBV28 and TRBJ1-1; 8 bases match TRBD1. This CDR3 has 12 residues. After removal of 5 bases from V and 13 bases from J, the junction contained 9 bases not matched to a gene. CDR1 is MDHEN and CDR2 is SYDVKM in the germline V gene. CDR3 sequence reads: CASSLLTGGSFF. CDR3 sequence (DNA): TGTGCCAGCAGTCTTCTAACAGGGGGAAGTTTCTTT.

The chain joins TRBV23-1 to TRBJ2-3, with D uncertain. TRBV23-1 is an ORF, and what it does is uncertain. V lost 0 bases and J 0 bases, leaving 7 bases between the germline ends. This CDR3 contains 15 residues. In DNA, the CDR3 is TGCGCCAGCAGTCAATCGGGCCGTAGCACAGATACGCAGTATTTT. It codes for CASSQSGRSTDTQYF.

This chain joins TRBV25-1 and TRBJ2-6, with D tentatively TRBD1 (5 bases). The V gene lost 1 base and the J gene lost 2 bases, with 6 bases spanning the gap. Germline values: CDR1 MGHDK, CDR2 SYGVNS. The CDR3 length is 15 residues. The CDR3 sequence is CASSEWGPGANVLTF. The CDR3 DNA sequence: TGTGCCAGCAGTGAATGGGGCCCTGGGGCCAACGTCCTGACTTTC.

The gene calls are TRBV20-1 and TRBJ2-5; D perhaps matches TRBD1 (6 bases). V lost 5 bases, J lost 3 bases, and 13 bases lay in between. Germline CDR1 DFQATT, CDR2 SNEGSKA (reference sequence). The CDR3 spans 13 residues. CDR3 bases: TGCAGTGCTCTGTTGAGGGACAAAGAGACCCAGTACTTC. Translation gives CSALLRDKETQYF.

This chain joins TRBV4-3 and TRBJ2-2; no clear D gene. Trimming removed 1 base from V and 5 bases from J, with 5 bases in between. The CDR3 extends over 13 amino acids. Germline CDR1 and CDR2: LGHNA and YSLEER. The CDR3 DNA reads TGCGCCAGCAGCCAAGGAAGGACCGGGGAGCTGTTTTTT. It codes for CASSQGRTGELFF.